The entry below describes one T cell receptor beta chain. Its antigen is undetermined. With a much larger clone just one base away, this may be a read error. As the CDR3 is not closed by the conserved phenylalanine or tryptophan, this likely results from a read error. The CDR3 sequence is 16 residues long. V lost 1 base, J lost 10 bases, and 17 bases lay in between. CDR1 is MGHRA, CDR2 YSYEKL, per germline. cDNA specific to TCR beta was made from 450 to 500 ng of total RNA, with a constant-region primer employed for priming. Libraries for TCR beta were built through three nested multiplex PCR rounds, which together made up a slightly modified ARM-PCR procedure. Investigators reported that the first two PCR rounds, at around 9 cycles each, used TRBV1-TRBV30 forward primers with a C-beta reverse primer. TCRdb processed the multiplex PCR reads anew with MiXCR; each CDR3 protein has one entry. In the table there are about 300,000 distinct CDR3 sequences, 50% to 70% of which are singletons.

This entry belongs to a study of tumor-infiltrating lymphocytes in primary liver carcinoma. Study-wide background: Subjects presented with primary liver carcinoma managed by surgical resection. Samples produced roughly 3.5 to 7.5 million productive TCRbeta reads, comparable across tissue types. Tumor stage was T1-T3 N0M0, and tumor size was roughly 4.2 to 11 cm across. Study-wide findings and caveats: Tumor-blood pairs (like tumor-adjacent pairs) overlapped less than tumor region pairs did.

Out of unsorted whole blood came the blood RNA, and germline DNA was extracted as well. Sequenced: peripheral blood. The receptor was isolated from a middle-aged man with primary liver carcinoma and hepatitis B virus infection. This sequence joins TRBV4-1 and TRBJ1-6, with D possibly matching TRBD1 (6 bases). CDR3 in amino acids: CASSQGLPPGESPLHI. The DNA for the CDR3 is TGCGCCAGCAGCCAAGGGCTACCACCAGGGGAATCACCCCTCCACATT.